The T cell receptor beta chain under discussion was sequenced for a study of beta chain features in type 1 diabetes. Study results and caveats: In all four CD4+ subsets, TCRB CDR3 length was significantly, moderately reduced in type 1 diabetes. For patients, the naive, central memory and Treg TCRB repertoires appeared more alike than for healthy donors.

Trimming took off 0 bases at V and 3 bases at J, with 8 bases between the two ends. Germline CDR1 reads SNHLY; CDR2 reads FYNNEI. The length of the CDR3 is 14 residues. This clone was counted between two and nine times. The antigen is not known. The entirety of the isolated RNA underwent reverse transcription, so expressed TCRB transcripts were sequenced. Measured with immunoSEQ multiplex PCR; TCRdb has only the in-frame clones, and not every one. The sample has some 350,000 clones, 9.6% seen once; the top ten hold about 0.63%. Sample: central memory CD4+ T cells from blood. The J gene is TRBJ1-1, the V gene TRBV2; TRBD1 might be the D (5 bases). The TCR originated in a young man with type 1 diabetes. CDR3 region: CASSEAGTDTEAFF. The CDR3, as DNA: TGTGCCAGCAGTGAAGCGGGGACGGACACTGAAGCTTTCTTT.